The 19 T cell receptor beta chains below were found in one sample sequenced in a study of blood T cell repertoires in COVID-19. Clones were sequenced by immunoSEQ multiplex PCR, and TCRdb holds only the in-frame ones, with some missing. The sample records about 23,000 clones, around nine tenths being singletons. What was sequenced was peripheral blood. These receptors all stem from an elderly woman with active COVID-19.

V gene TRBV7-3 combines with J gene TRBJ1-3; possibly TRBD1 for D (5 bases). The CDR3 sequence is 14 residues long. CDR1 and CDR2 (germline): SGHTA, FQGTGA. V lost 5 bases, J lost 1 base, and 9 bases lay in between. The CDR3 DNA sequence: TGTGCCAGCAGCATTGGGGGGTCTGGAAACACCATATATTTT. Translation gives CASSIGGSGNTIYF.

This clone was seen only once. The rearrangement joins TRBV19 to TRBJ2-7; maybe TRBD1 (6 bases). The ends were cut back, 0 bases at V and 3 bases at J, with 12 bases in the middle. CDR1 and CDR2 from the germline V gene are LNHDA and SQIVND (reference sequence). This CDR3 spans 15 amino acids. The CDR3: CASSIEGRGGYEQYF. CDR3 in DNA: TGTGCCAGTAGTATAGAGGGCAGGGGCGGCTACGAGCAGTACTTC.

V and J are TRBV9 and TRBJ1-2; 8 bases are shared with TRBD1. The V and J ends lost 2 bases and 0 bases, in that order; junction bases with no gene match: 3. CDR1 is SGDLS, CDR2 YYNGEE, per germline. The CDR3 is made up of 15 amino acids. This chain's CDR3 is CASSVKDRANYGYTF. In nucleotides, the CDR3 is TGTGCCAGCAGCGTCAAGGACAGGGCTAACTATGGCTACACCTTC.

The chain combines TRBV7-2 with TRBJ2-1; maybe TRBD1 (6 bases). The CDR3 sequence is 12 residues long. Germline V gene lookup returns CDR1 SGHTA and CDR2 FQGNSA. Trimming shortened V by 5 bases and J by 9 bases, and 11 bases separated the two germline ends. This CDR3 is CASSPGQFEQFF. CDR3 DNA: TGTGCCAGCAGCCCAGGACAGTTTGAGCAGTTCTTC.

The chain links TRBV13 to TRBJ1-1, with D possibly being TRBD1 (6 bases). CDR3 length: 15 residues. The germline gives CDR1 PRHDT, CDR2 FYEKMQ (reference sequence). The V and J ends lost 5 bases and 1 base respectively, with 14 bases between them. The CDR3 spells CASSLTTGTNTEAFF. The DNA for the CDR3 is TGTGCCAGCAGCCTGACGACAGGAACGAACACTGAAGCTTTCTTT.

The chain joins TRBV4-2 to TRBJ2-3; possible D gene TRBD2, 6 bases. Germline CDR1 and CDR2: LGHNA and YNFKEQ. The CDR3 extends over 16 amino acids. V lost 1 base and J lost 6, with 17 bases in between. This CDR3 is CASSQVSSRGGDTQYF. In DNA form, the CDR3 reads TGTGCCAGCAGCCAAGTCTCGTCGCGGGGTGGGGATACGCAGTATTTT.

The V gene is TRBV6-6, the J gene TRBJ1-2; possible D gene TRBD1, 6 bases. Trimming stripped 5 bases from V and 0 bases from J, with 13 bases between. CDR3 length equals 15 residues. Looked up from germline, CDR1 is MNHNY and CDR2 is SVGAGI (reference sequence). CDR3: CASSGQSTANYGYTF. CDR3 DNA sequence: TGTGCCAGCAGTGGACAGAGCACTGCTAACTATGGCTACACCTTC.

V gene TRBV5-6 combines with J gene TRBJ1-6, with D perhaps matching TRBD1 (5 bases). The length of the CDR3 is 14 residues. Germline-derived CDR1 and CDR2 are SGHDT and YYEEEE. Trimming shortened V by 4 bases and J by 7 bases, and 12 bases separated the two germline ends. This chain's CDR3 is CASSPGLINSPLHF. CDR3 in DNA: TGTGCCAGCAGCCCGGGACTGATCAATTCACCCCTCCACTTT.

This clone was counted once. The chain is built from TRBV9 and TRBJ1-1, with D perhaps TRBD1 (5 bases). The V and J ends lost 1 base and 11 bases respectively, with 15 bases between them. CDR3 size: 13 residues. Germline assignment: CDR1 SGDLS and CDR2 YYNGEE. The CDR3 DNA reads as TGTGCCAGCAGCGTAACAGGAGCCGACCGGGCTTTCTTT. Protein product: CASSVTGADRAFF.

V gene TRBV6-2 or TRBV6-3 combines with J gene TRBJ1-1; no clear D. V gave up 0 bases and J gave up 4 bases, with 12 bases separating them. The germline V gene encodes CDR1 MNHEY and CDR2 SVGEGT. This CDR3 contains 15 residues. The CDR3 region has the DNA TGTGCCAGCAGTTACTCCACACCTTTCCTCACTGAAGCTTTCTTT. Residues: CASSYSTPFLTEAFF.

The chain joins TRBV9 to TRBJ2-1, with 8 positions matching TRBD1. The CDR3 spans 15 residues. With V trimmed by 0 bases and J by 6 bases, 5 bases remained unmatched. Germline V gene sequence: CDR1 SGDLS, CDR2 YYNGEE. Written as DNA, the CDR3 is TGTGCCAGCAGCGTAGCAGGGGGCGGTTTCAATGAGCAGTTCTTC. It codes for CASSVAGGGFNEQFF.

The CDR3 is CASSPRDRGYTQYF. CDR3 coding DNA: TGTGCCAGCAGCCCCCGGGACAGGGGATATACGCAGTATTTT. V and J are TRBV5-8 and TRBJ2-3; 10 bases are a match to TRBD1. Trimming at V came to 4 bases and at J to 7 bases, leaving 6 bases not matched to a gene. CDR1 and CDR2 from the germline V gene are SGHTS and YDEGEE. CDR3 length: 14 amino acids.

V and J are TRBV27 and TRBJ1-2; weak D call: TRBD1 (5 bases). CDR3 length: 13 amino acids. Trimming stripped 2 bases from V and 5 bases from J, with 9 bases between. Germline V gives CDR1 MNHEY, CDR2 SMNVEV (reference sequence). CDR3 in amino acids: CASSLQGSYGYTF. The CDR3 nucleotides read TGTGCCAGCAGTTTACAGGGTTCATATGGCTACACCTTC.

This chain uses TRBV5-8 with TRBJ2-7, with TRBD2 matching over 8 bases. J was trimmed by 3 bases and V by 7 bases; bases with no gene match: 9. Germline V CDR1 and CDR2: SGHTS, YDEGEE. The CDR3 runs 14 residues. DNA for the CDR3: TGTGCCAGCTTGCCGGGACTAGGAAACTACGAGCAGTACTTC. Its protein product is CASLPGLGNYEQYF.

This clone appeared once. The chain links TRBV19 to TRBJ2-3; unclear D gene. The CDR3 is made up of 17 amino acids. V was pared by 6 bases and J by 1 base, with 20 bases between. The germline gives CDR1 LNHDA, CDR2 SQIVND (reference sequence). The CDR3: CASRVKGRGEGTDTQYF. DNA for the CDR3: TGTGCCAGTAGAGTAAAAGGCCGAGGAGAGGGCACAGATACGCAGTATTTT.

The V gene is TRBV4-2, the J gene TRBJ1-5; the D gene is possibly TRBD1 (5 bases). CDR3 length: 16 amino acids. Looked up from germline, CDR1 is LGHNA and CDR2 is YNFKEQ. V lost 3 bases, J lost 5 bases, and 17 bases lay in between. The DNA of the CDR3 is TGTGCCAGCAGCCAGGGGGGGACGGGCCTTCATCAGCCCCAGCATTTT. This encodes CASSQGGTGLHQPQHF.

This rearrangement joins TRBV7-9 to TRBJ1-1; D is unclear. The germline CDR1 and CDR2 sequences are SEHNR and FQNEAQ (reference sequence). The CDR3 is made up of 14 amino acids. The V gene lost 0 bases and the J gene lost 4 bases, with 9 bases spanning the gap. The CDR3 protein is CASSLAAASTEAFF. The DNA for the CDR3 is TGTGCCAGCAGCTTAGCGGCGGCTAGCACTGAAGCTTTCTTT.

The DNA of the CDR3 is TGTGCCAGCAGCCTGGGACAGTTCTCCTACAATGAGCAGTTCTTC. It translates to CASSLGQFSYNEQFF. The chain couples TRBV3-1 (or the pseudogene TRBV3-2) to TRBJ2-1; 7 nucleotides line up with TRBD1. V shed 4 bases, J shed 0 bases, and the junction held 3 bases outside the gene matches. This CDR3 is built from 15 residues. Germline CDR1 and CDR2: LGHDT and YNNKEL (reference sequence).

V and J are TRBV5-1 and TRBJ1-6, with D perhaps TRBD1 (6 bases). This CDR3 spans 18 amino acids. V dropped 3 bases and J dropped 0 bases, with 16 bases sitting between them. Germline CDR1 and CDR2: SGHRS and YFSETQ. The CDR3 is CASSSYGQSSSYNSPLHF. Here the CDR3 DNA reads TGCGCCAGCAGCTCATACGGACAGAGCAGCTCCTATAATTCACCCCTCCACTTT.